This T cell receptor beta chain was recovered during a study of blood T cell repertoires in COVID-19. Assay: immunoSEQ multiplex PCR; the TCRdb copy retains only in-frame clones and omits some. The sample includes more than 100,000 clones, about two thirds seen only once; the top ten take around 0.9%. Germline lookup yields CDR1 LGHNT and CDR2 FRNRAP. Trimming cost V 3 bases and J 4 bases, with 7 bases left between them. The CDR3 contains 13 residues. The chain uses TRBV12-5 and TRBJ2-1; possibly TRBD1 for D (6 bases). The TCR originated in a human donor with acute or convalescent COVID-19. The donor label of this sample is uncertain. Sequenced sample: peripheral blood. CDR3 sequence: CASGLQGYNEQFF. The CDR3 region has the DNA TGTGCTAGTGGTTTACAGGGTTACAATGAGCAGTTCTTC. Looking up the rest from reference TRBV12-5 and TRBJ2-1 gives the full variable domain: DARVTQTPRHKVTEMGQEVTMRCQPILGHNTVFWYRQTMMQGLELLAYFRNRAPLDDSGMPKDRFSAEMPDATLATLKIQPSEPRDSAVYFCASGLQGYNEQFFGPGTRLTVL.